This is a list of T cell receptor beta chains from one sample in a study of blood T cells in healthy people across ages. TCRdb reprocessed the 5' RACE reads with MiXCR, giving one entry per CDR3 protein. Of around 850,000 distinct CDR3 sequences in the sample, roughly 34% are singletons; the top ten hold 10% to 15%. The sample taken for sequencing was blood. The receptors stem from a man aged 18 to 30 in good health. Each CDR3 is given with its conserved first and last residue. The D gene is left open where the match is weak. Expanded clones get a size class; other rows say once, few or many, or leave the size out.

TRBJ1-4	TRBV20-1	.	.	CSAAGPTVGEKLFF	TGCAGTGCCGCGGGACCCACCGTGGGGGAAAAACTGTTTTTT
TRBJ2-3	TRBV29-1	TRBD2	many	CSATQRGPTDTQYF	TGCAGCGCGACCCAGCGGGGGCCCACAGATACGCAGTATTTT
TRBJ2-3	TRBV4-1	TRBD2	.	CASSQGGRGGFFGAVGSDTQYF	TGCGCCAGCAGCCAAGGAGGACGGGGGGGATTCTTCGGGGCAGTGGGTTCAGATACGCAGTATTTT
TRBJ1-2	TRBV12-3/TRBV12-4	.	.	CASSFWLRRKAASQGYGYTF	TGTGCCAGCAGTTTTTGGTTGAGGAGGAAAGCGGCTTCTCAGGGCTATGGCTACACCTTC
TRBJ1-6	TRBV19	.	.	CASWGAIGGNSPLHF	TGTGCCAGTTGGGGTGCCATCGGGGGAAATTCACCCCTCCACTTT
TRBJ1-1	TRBV12-3/TRBV12-4	.	.	CASSSGWPGNTEAFF	TGTGCCAGCAGTTCTGGGTGGCCCGGGAACACTGAAGCTTTCTTT
TRBJ2-4	TRBV6-5	.	.	CASSYSGTGGGNIQYF	TGTGCCAGCAGTTACTCAGGCACAGGAGGGGGAAACATTCAGTACTTC
TRBJ2-3	TRBV14	.	.	CASSQDVVVSTDTQYF	TGTGCCAGCAGCCAAGACGTGGTAGTGAGCACAGATACGCAGTATTTT
TRBJ2-5	TRBV29-1	.	many	CSVEAGARYF	TGCAGCGTTGAGGCAGGTGCCAGGTACTTC
TRBJ1-4	TRBV29-1	.	.	CSFIRARDEKLFF	TGCAGTTTCATCCGGGCGCGGGATGAAAAACTGTTTTTT
TRBJ2-5	TRBV20-1	.	.	CSATTREVQETQYF	TGCAGTGCTACAACCAGGGAAGTCCAAGAGACCCAGTACTTC
TRBJ2-1	TRBV4-2	TRBD2	.	CASSHTPGLAGGLSYNEQFF	TGTGCCAGCAGCCATACACCGGGACTAGCGGGGGGGCTGTCCTACAATGAGCAGTTCTTC
TRBJ1-1	TRBV6-2/TRBV6-3	.	.	CACSPRGEAFF	TGTGCCTGCAGCCCAAGAGGTGAAGCTTTCTTT
TRBJ1-5	TRBV6-2/TRBV6-3	.	few	CASTKPGFSNQPQHF	TGTGCCAGCACTAAACCGGGTTTTAGCAATCAGCCCCAGCATTTT
TRBJ2-5	TRBV7-9	TRBD2	.	CASSLEGLKLAREQYF	TGTGCCAGCAGCTTAGAGGGGTTGAAACTAGCGAGGGAGCAGTACTTC
TRBJ2-2	TRBV12-3/TRBV12-4	.	.	CASGYLNTGELFF	TGTGCCAGCGGGTATTTGAACACCGGGGAGCTGTTTTTT
TRBJ2-1	TRBV12-3/TRBV12-4	TRBD2	.	CASSFRKRGDNEQFF	TGTGCCAGCAGTTTTAGGAAGCGGGGGGACAATGAGCAGTTCTTC
TRBJ2-1	TRBV3-1	.	.	CASSASGLTADNEQFF	TGTGCCAGCAGCGCCTCGGGACTGACTGCCGACAATGAGCAGTTCTTC
TRBJ2-6	TRBV20-1	.	.	CSAGWSGANALTF	TGCAGTGCAGGGTGGTCTGGGGCCAACGCCCTGACTTTC
TRBJ1-4	TRBV5-1	.	.	CASSLVLSTNEKLFF	TGCGCCAGCAGCTTGGTTCTCTCAACTAATGAAAAACTGTTTTTT
TRBJ2-3	TRBV29-1	.	.	CSVEEGVRSRDTQYF	TGCAGCGTTGAAGAGGGCGTGAGGAGTAGAGATACGCAGTATTTT
TRBJ1-2	TRBV4-3	TRBD1	few	CASSQDLGTVNYGYTF	TGCGCCAGCAGCCAAGATCTAGGGACAGTTAACTATGGCTACACCTTC
TRBJ1-2	TRBV20-1	.	many	CSAASPGDSKGYTF	TGCAGTGCTGCCTCACCAGGGGATAGCAAAGGCTACACCTTC
TRBJ2-7	TRBV3-1	.	.	CAGSQDRATSYEQYF	TGTGCCGGCAGCCAAGATAGAGCTACCTCCTACGAGCAGTACTTC
TRBJ2-1	TRBV27	.	.	CASKAFGGAYNEQFF	TGTGCCAGCAAGGCGTTCGGCGGAGCCTACAATGAGCAGTTCTTC
TRBJ1-1	TRBV15	.	.	CATSRLTTQSTPPLNTEAFF	TGTGCCACCAGCAGACTTACCACGCAGTCTACCCCACCTTTGAACACTGAAGCTTTCTTT
TRBJ2-3	TRBV12-3/TRBV12-4	TRBD1	.	CASSLGQGDTDTQYF	TGTGCCAGCAGTTTAGGACAGGGGGACACAGATACGCAGTATTTT
TRBJ2-3	TRBV7-2	.	few	CASSAGPAVDTQYF	TGTGCCAGCAGCGCGGGACCTGCGGTAGATACGCAGTATTTT
TRBJ2-7	TRBV6-2/TRBV6-3	TRBD2	few	CASSQLGLAGGQYEQYF	TGTGCCAGCAGCCAACTCGGACTAGCGGGGGGGCAGTACGAGCAGTACTTC
TRBJ1-6	TRBV6-4	.	few	CASSEGWDSPLHF	TGTGCCAGCAGTGAAGGGTGGGATTCACCCCTCCACTTT
TRBJ2-4	TRBV7-2	.	.	CASSLKQGAKNIQYF	TGTGCCAGCAGCTTAAAGCAGGGCGCCAAAAACATTCAGTACTTC
TRBJ2-5	TRBV6-5	TRBD2	.	CASSSHRTSGGAYNEQYF	TGTGCCAGCAGTTCCCACAGGACTAGCGGGGGGGCATACAATGAGCAGTACTTC
TRBJ2-7	TRBV4-2	.	.	CASSDQLPPRSSYNEQYF	TGTGCCAGCAGCGACCAGCTACCACCGCGCAGCTCCTACAATGAGCAGTACTTC
TRBJ2-5	TRBV7-8	.	.	CASSLADGKQETQYF	TGTGCCAGCAGCTTAGCTGATGGGAAACAAGAGACCCAGTACTTC
TRBJ2-7	TRBV3-1	TRBD2	many	CASSQDRAGAYEQYF	TGCGCCAGCAGCCAAGATCGAGCGGGGGCTTACGAGCAGTACTTC
TRBJ2-3	TRBV12-3/TRBV12-4	.	few	CASSRLGGSDTQYF	TGTGCCAGCAGTCGCCTCGGAGGTTCAGATACGCAGTATTTT
TRBJ2-3	TRBV12-3/TRBV12-4	TRBD1	.	CASSPGTGGSDTQYF	TGTGCCAGCAGTCCCGGGACAGGGGGATCAGATACGCAGTATTTT